These 15 T cell receptor beta chains were sequenced from one sample in a study of T cell repertoires in cytomegalovirus infection. MiXCR was run by TCRdb on the reads, yielding one entry per CDR3 protein. The sample consists of about 450,000 distinct CDR3 sequences, about a third of them appearing once. The specimen was PBMCs. The receptors were sampled from a human donor in good health (CMV status not recorded). Some clones in this sample may be carry-over from other donors' samples.

In this sample, this clonotype turned up a few times. This sequence joins TRBV25-1 and TRBJ1-2, with D uncertain. CDR1 MGHDK and CDR2 SYGVNS come from the germline V gene. V gave up 2 bases and J gave up 4 bases, with 14 bases separating them. CDR3 size: 15 residues. DNA of the CDR3: TGTGCCAGCAGTGAACCCTCGAGGGTGGGCTATGGCTACACCTTC. Translating gives CASSEPSRVGYGYTF.

Concerning this clonotype: The CDR3 end shows no conserved phenylalanine or tryptophan, and so a read error is likely. This sequence joins TRBV2 and TRBJ2-5; no clear D gene. The CDR3 is 13 amino acids. V lost 7 bases and J lost 1, with 10 bases in between. Germline assignment: CDR1 SNHLY and CDR2 FYNNEI. The CDR3 loop reads CASMSGSQETQYV. The DNA of the CDR3 is TGTGCCAGCATGTCGGGCTCCCAAGAGACCCAGTACGTC.

This clonotype was detected a few times. The J gene is TRBJ2-7, the V gene TRBV5-1, with 8 bases fitting TRBD1. The CDR3 has 15 residues. Germline-derived CDR1 and CDR2 are SGHRS and YFSETQ. V was pared by 4 bases and J by 3 bases, with 9 bases of the junction left unmatched. In DNA form, the CDR3 reads TGCGCCAGCAGCCGGGACGGACAGGGTTTCTACGAGCAGTACTTC. This translates into CASSRDGQGFYEQYF.

This chain's CDR3 is CSASLADRDYGYTF. CDR3 DNA sequence: TGCAGTGCGTCCCTCGCGGACAGGGACTATGGCTACACCTTC. The chain joins TRBV20-1 to TRBJ1-2, with 8 bases fitting TRBD1. The germline V gene has CDR1 DFQATT and CDR2 SNEGSKA (reference sequence). V shed 6 bases and J 3 bases; nucleotides not matched to a gene: 9. This CDR3 is 14 amino acids long.

The chain uses TRBV20-1 and TRBJ1-3; D gene unclear. The V end was cut by 6 bases, the J end by 2 bases, with 8 bases between. The CDR3 runs to 12 residues. Germline loops: CDR1 DFQATT, CDR2 SNEGSKA (reference sequence). CDR3 in DNA: TGCAGTGCCCCTACAGCTGGAAACACCATATATTTT. Amino acid sequence: CSAPTAGNTIYF.

A few counts support this clonotype. This chain connects TRBV5-4 to TRBJ1-4, with D maybe TRBD1 (5 bases). V was trimmed by 0 bases and J by 4 bases, leaving 13 bases between them. The CDR3 totals 16 residues. CDR1 is SGHNT and CDR2 is YYREEE in the germline V gene (reference sequence). The CDR3 spells CASSLAPAGSNEKLFF. CDR3 DNA sequence: TGTGCCAGCAGCTTGGCCCCGGCAGGGAGTAATGAAAAACTGTTTTTT.

The chain recombines TRBV6-2 or TRBV6-3 with TRBJ1-5; D gene ambiguous. Between the trimmed V and J ends, which lost 8 bases and 1 base, there was a span of 6 bases. Germline CDR1 MNHEY, CDR2 SVGEGT. The CDR3 runs 12 residues. The chain's CDR3 is CASHMSNQPQHF. As DNA, the CDR3 is TGTGCCAGCCACATGAGCAATCAGCCCCAGCATTTT.

The chain employs TRBV20-1 and TRBJ2-2, with D perhaps TRBD2 (7 bases). CDR3 size: 15 residues. CDR1 is DFQATT, CDR2 SNEGSKA, per germline (reference sequence). V shed 6 bases and J shed 0 bases, with 14 bases lying between them. CDR3: CSAAAGATNTGELFF. CDR3 sequence (DNA): TGCAGTGCAGCCGCGGGGGCCACGAACACCGGGGAGCTGTTTTTT.

This chain links TRBV20-1 with TRBJ2-5; D unclear. V gave up 3 bases and J gave up 5 bases, with 13 bases separating them. The length of the CDR3 is 13 residues. Germline-derived CDR1 and CDR2 are DFQATT and SNEGSKA (reference sequence). CDR3 bases: TGCAGTGCTAGGCCAGAGTTTTTGGAGACCCAGTACTTC. Protein product: CSARPEFLETQYF.

This clonotype was found a few times. CDR3 sequence (DNA): TGTGCCAGCAGCTTAATGAGTGCAGGGATGCGCAATCAGCCCCAGCATTTT. This sequence encodes CASSLMSAGMRNQPQHF. The rearrangement links TRBV7-6 to TRBJ1-5; weak D call: TRBD1 (5 bases). Germline V gives CDR1 SGHVS, CDR2 FNYEAQ. The CDR3 has 17 residues. Trimming shortened V by 2 bases and J by 2 bases, and 16 bases separated the two germline ends.

This chain joins TRBV28 and TRBJ1-5, with TRBD1 matching over 8 bases. The junction had 12 bases not matched to a gene; V was cut back by 5 bases and J by 6 bases. CDR3 size: 16 residues. CDR1 and CDR2 from the germline V gene are MDHEN and SYDVKM. CDR3 sequence: CASSQAGGGVGQPQHF. CDR3 bases: TGTGCCAGCAGTCAGGCAGGGGGCGGCGTGGGTCAGCCCCAGCATTTT.

This clonotype was detected only a few times. J is TRBJ1-5 and V is TRBV2; 7 positions match TRBD1. The CDR3 runs to 14 residues. CDR1 and CDR2 (germline): SNHLY, FYNNEI. Trimming cost V 7 bases and J 7 bases; bases outside gene matches: 10. DNA of the CDR3: TGTGCCAGCACCCCCGATGGAGGGGGCCAGCCCCAGCATTTT. It translates to CASTPDGGGQPQHF.

This clonotype has at least ten counts. DNA for the CDR3: TGTGCCAGCAGCTTGGGACTAGCGGGCACGTACCAAGAGACCCAGTACTTC. Translated, it gives CASSLGLAGTYQETQYF. The genes are TRBV5-6 and TRBJ2-5; 10 nucleotides agree with TRBD2. This CDR3 region has 17 residues. Germline CDR1 SGHDT, CDR2 YYEEEE. The J segment lost 0 bases and the V segment lost 0 bases, leaving 5 bases of the junction unmatched. The full variable domain, its missing parts supplied by reference TRBV5-6 and TRBJ2-5, is DAGVTQSPTHLIKTRGQQVTLRCSPKSGHDTVSWYQQALGQGPQFIFQYYEEEERQRGNFPDRFSGHQFPNYSSELNVNALLLGDSALYLCASSLGLAGTYQETQYFGPGTRLLVL.

The chain employs TRBV6-1 and TRBJ1-1; 9 bases map to TRBD1. This CDR3 region has 15 residues. Per germline, CDR1 MNHNS and CDR2 SASEGT. Germline trimming cut 10 bases from V and 2 bases from J; bases unmatched to any gene: 11. The CDR3 DNA reads TGTGCCACCACCCAACAGGGGGCTATTAACACTGAAGCTTTCTTT. It encodes CATTQQGAINTEAFF.

This clonotype showed up just a few times. The V call is TRBV7-2, the J call TRBJ1-2, with D perhaps matching TRBD1 (5 bases). The germline CDR1 and CDR2 sequences are SGHTA and FQGNSA. This CDR3 region has 13 residues. V shed 1 base and J shed 6 bases, with 9 bases lying between them. DNA for the CDR3: TGTGCCAGCAGCTTAGGGCGGGGGAATGGCTACACCTTC. It specifies CASSLGRGNGYTF.